A selection of T cell receptor beta chains follows, all from one sample in a study of regulatory T cells in long-lasting Graves disease. Each CDR3 protein gets one entry after TCRdb re-called the multiplex PCR reads with MiXCR. The data hold approximately 440,000 distinct CDR3 sequences, with around 15% observed a single time. Another study also made use of these data, one on T cells in Graves' hyperthyroidism and ophthalmopathy.

This specimen consisted of peripheral blood mononuclear cells (PBMCs), obtained at new diagnosis, from a patient treated with antithyroid drugs. The origin of the receptors is a man aged 40-55 years with Graves disease. Both conserved end residues are part of each CDR3. The D gene is left open where the match is weak. Not every row has a clone size; where given, it reads once, few, many or a size class.

length,D,size,J,V,CDR3,DNA
14,TRBD2,many,TRBJ2-1,TRBV28,CASSLGTNNNEQFF,TGTGCCAGCAGTTTAGGGACTAACAACAATGAGCAGTTCTTC
13,NA,NA,TRBJ2-3,TRBV29-1,CSARDGSTDTQYF,TGCAGCGCGCGGGACGGATCCACAGATACGCAGTATTTT
15,TRBD1,many,TRBJ2-7,TRBV6-1,CASTRSLGTGRVQYF,TGTGCCAGCACTCGCTCGTTGGGGACAGGGAGGGTGCAGTACTTC
16,NA,many,TRBJ2-7,TRBV28,CASSPHRTKPVYEQYF,TGTGCCAGCAGTCCTCATCGGACTAAGCCTGTCTACGAGCAGTACTTC
15,TRBD1,few,TRBJ2-7,TRBV6-1,CASSATGTGFHEQYF,TGTGCCAGCAGTGCCACCGGGACAGGGTTCCACGAGCAGTACTTC
16,TRBD2,NA,TRBJ2-1,TRBV7-9,CASSQSGTSGYNEQFF,TGTGCCAGCAGCCAGTCCGGGACTAGCGGTTACAATGAGCAGTTCTTC
14,TRBD1,many,TRBJ2-7,TRBV18,CASQGRQGRYEQYF,TGTGCCAGCCAAGGCCGACAGGGGAGGTACGAGCAGTACTTC
12,NA,many,TRBJ2-7,TRBV30,CAWSVGGLVQYF,TGTGCCTGGAGTGTTGGGGGGCTGGTGCAGTACTTC
15,NA,NA,TRBJ1-2,TRBV19,CASSIGNRERRGYTF,TGTGCCAGTAGTATCGGGAACAGGGAGCGGAGAGGCTACACCTTC
12,NA,few,TRBJ2-2,TRBV30,CAWSRSAGELFF,TGTGCCTGGAGTCGGAGCGCCGGGGAGCTGTTTTTT
17,TRBD2,many,TRBJ2-7,TRBV7-8,CASSRGLAGARSYEQYF,TGTGCCAGCAGCCGGGGACTAGCGGGAGCCCGCTCCTACGAGCAGTACTTC